This T cell receptor beta chain derives from a study of blood T cells in healthy people across ages. Study conclusions and caveats: Naive CD4+ cell counts and diversity both ran higher in long-lived than in aged donors.

For the second PCR, which ran for 7 to 11 cycles, a sample-barcoded 5' primer and a J-beta primer mix were used. Tagging of each cDNA molecule was performed by a template-switch adaptor with 12 random nucleotides. TCRdb passed the 5' RACE reads through MiXCR, listing each CDR3 protein once. The data show more than 750,000 distinct CDR3 sequences, 29% seen once. This clonotype was detected many times. Its target is not known. This CDR3 is built from 13 residues. Trimming cost V 5 bases and J 2 bases, with 10 bases left between them. Germline V lookup: CDR1 MDHEN, CDR2 SYDVKM. The data also belong to a second study, concerning T cells of mothers and their children. Per that paper: Three healthy Caucasian mothers, along with their six children, served as the donors. Per child, some 3 million TCR beta CDR3 reads were obtained, against over 9 million per mother.

What was sequenced was blood. The TCR comes from a woman in her 40s in good health. This chain uses TRBV28 with TRBJ2-7; possible D gene TRBD1, 5 bases. CDR3 amino acids: CASSTRVPYEQYF. CDR3 DNA sequence: TGTGCCAGCAGTACCAGGGTCCCCTACGAGCAGTACTTC.